The clone carrying this TCR beta chain was recorded many times. The antigen is not known. T cells were expanded from blood mononuclear cells for about three days with anti-CD3 OKT3 or CD3/CD28 beads. The V gene lost 0 bases and the J gene lost 7 bases, with 13 bases spanning the gap. The CDR3 consists of 13 residues. Germline V CDR1 and CDR2: DFQATT, SNEGSKA (reference sequence). TCRdb processed the 5' RACE reads anew with MiXCR; each CDR3 protein has one entry. Of some 17,000 distinct CDR3 sequences listed, about 2.2% were seen once; the top ten hold 6.5% to 8.5%. The data are from a study of beta chain bispecific antibodies for T cell cancers. Study at large: Sequenced cells survived coculture with leukemia lines plus bispecific antibodies. Points from the study as a whole: In these mixed samples, most targeted TRBV reads derived from the leukemia cell line.

This TCR came from a human donor in good health. Some clones in this sample may be carry-over from other donors' samples. V and J are TRBV20-1 and TRBJ2-7; no firm D call. Sequencing was performed on healthy donor T cells cultured with leukemia cells. CDR3 nucleotides: TGCAGTGCTAGAGAGCTTGGTTTTTGGGAGCAGTACTTC. Amino acids: CSARELGFWEQYF.